This entry describes one TCR beta chain. The data stem from a study of blood T cell repertoires in COVID-19. Background on the study: Acute and convalescent COVID-19 samples came from the United States, Italy and Spain. Sources were T cells, B-cell-depleted T cells, or PBMCs; the material itself was cDNA or gDNA.

Germline CDR1 is SGHRS and CDR2 is YFSETQ. The CDR3 runs 13 residues. V dropped 7 bases and J dropped 8; count of bases not matched to a gene: 6. Authors' methods: Reference gene primer amplification yielded estimated nucleated cell counts. Sequencing was performed with immunoSEQ multiplex PCR; in TCRdb, only in-frame clones are kept and a portion is missing. D and trimming were read from the DNA, whereas the V and J calls and clone size are those reported in that table. The table shows 56,000 or so clones, with around 86% occurring only once. This rearrangement joins TRBV5-1 to TRBJ2-1; 10 bases align to TRBD1. The sequencing sample was made of peripheral blood. This clonotype originated in a human donor in a cohort sampled during active COVID-19. The CDR3 region has the DNA TGCGCCAGCGGCGGGACAGGGGTTGATGAGCAGTTCTTC. Translated: CASGGTGVDEQFF.